What follows describes a single T cell receptor beta chain. Researchers ran the PCR with 60 Vbeta and 13 Jbeta primers. Method: immunoSEQ multiplex PCR; TCRdb's copy keeps in-frame clones and lacks some. Here the sample spans roughly 150,000 clones, around 80% being singletons. This entry belongs to a study of cytomegalovirus exposure and HLA in healthy donors. CDR1 is SGHTA and CDR2 is FQGNSA in the germline V gene. Trimming took 2 bases from V and 7 from J, leaving 12 bases between them. This CDR3 contains 13 residues. This chain links TRBV7-2 with TRBJ2-7, with D maybe TRBD2 (6 bases). The source material was PBMCs. This sequence originates from a girl aged 10 to 17 in good health and CMV-seropositive. The CDR3 DNA follows: TGTGCCAGCAGCTTACGCCGGGGAGGTGAGCAGTACTTC. Protein product: CASSLRRGGEQYF.